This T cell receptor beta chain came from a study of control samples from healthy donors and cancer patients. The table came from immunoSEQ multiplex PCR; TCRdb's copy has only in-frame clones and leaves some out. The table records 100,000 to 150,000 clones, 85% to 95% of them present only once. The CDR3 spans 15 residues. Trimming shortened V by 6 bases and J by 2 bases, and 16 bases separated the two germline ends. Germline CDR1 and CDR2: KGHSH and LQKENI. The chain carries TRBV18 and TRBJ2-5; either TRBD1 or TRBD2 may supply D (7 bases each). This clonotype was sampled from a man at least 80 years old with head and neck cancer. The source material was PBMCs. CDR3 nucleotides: TGTGCCAGCTCCCTCAGGGGGGGGCGGCAAGAGACCCAGTACTTC. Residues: CASSLRGGRQETQYF.